These T cell receptor beta chains were read from a single sample in a study of identical twins. Each CDR3 protein gets one entry after TCRdb re-called the 5' RACE reads with MiXCR. The sample lists approximately 220,000 distinct CDR3 sequences, approximately 7.8% seen once, with around 5.4% in the top ten. Separately, the same data were catalogued under a study of yellow fever vaccine responses in identical twins.

The material sequenced was CD8+ T cells sorted from blood. These receptors were obtained from a young woman in good health. CDR3s include the opening cysteine and the closing phenylalanine or tryptophan. The order of the fields is J gene, clone size, V gene, D gene, CDR3 protein, CDR3 DNA. The D gene is left open where the match is weak. Some rows mark clone size as missing; the rest say once, few, many or name a class of expanded clone.

>TRBJ2-3|.|TRBV14|TRBD1
CASSLLAGTGGMESTDTQYF
TGTGCCAGCAGCCTATTGGCCGGGACAGGGGGCATGGAGAGCACAGATACGCAGTATTTT
>TRBJ1-1|many|TRBV9|.
CASSAKWGKNTEAFF
TGTGCCAGCAGCGCCAAATGGGGGAAGAACACTGAAGCTTTCTTT
>TRBJ2-7|few|TRBV2|TRBD1
CASHHRDSSSYEQYF
TGTGCCAGCCACCATCGGGACAGTAGCTCCTACGAGCAGTACTTC
>TRBJ2-1|few|TRBV11-2|.
CASSARGYYNEQFF
TGTGCCAGCAGCGCCCGGGGCTACTACAATGAGCAGTTCTTC
>TRBJ2-7|.|TRBV28|.
CASSSVGRTPYEQYF
TGTGCCAGCAGTAGCGTCGGCAGGACTCCCTACGAGCAGTACTTC
>TRBJ2-7|.|TRBV7-9|.
CASSSRDTTGYEQYF
TGTGCCAGCAGCAGCCGGGACACGACGGGCTACGAGCAGTACTTC
>TRBJ1-1|many|TRBV27|.
CASKEGTGNTEAFF
TGTGCCAGCAAGGAGGGTACGGGGAACACTGAAGCTTTCTTT
>TRBJ2-7|.|TRBV29-1|TRBD2
CSVAEGMERGLTYEQYF
TGCAGCGTTGCTGAGGGTATGGAGCGGGGCTTAACCTACGAGCAGTACTTC
>TRBJ2-3|.|TRBV2|.
CASSENNRDTQYF
TGTGCCAGCAGTGAAAATAATAGAGATACGCAGTATTTT
>TRBJ2-5|many|TRBV2|.
CASSGVWGTEETQYF
TGTGCCAGCAGTGGGGTCTGGGGGACCGAGGAAACCCAGTACTTC
>TRBJ2-5|.|TRBV20-1|TRBD1
CSARDWTGNQETQYF
TGCAGTGCTAGAGATTGGACAGGGAATCAAGAGACCCAGTACTTC
>TRBJ2-1|few|TRBV6-1|.
CANTPDGNNEQFF
TGTGCCAACACCCCAGACGGAAACAATGAGCAGTTCTTC
>TRBJ2-2|few|TRBV7-9|TRBD2
CASSSTSGRAHTGELFF
TGTGCCAGCAGCTCAACTAGCGGGAGGGCACACACCGGGGAGCTGTTTTTT
>TRBJ2-5|many|TRBV20-1|.
CSARVKGVYQETQYF
TGCAGTGCTAGAGTAAAGGGGGTTTACCAAGAGACCCAGTACTTC
>TRBJ1-2|.|TRBV12-5|TRBD1
CASGLVQGVHTF
TGTGCTAGTGGTTTGGTACAGGGGGTACACACCTTC
>TRBJ2-1|many|TRBV20-1|TRBD2
CSAKGLAGSGSRLGDEQFF
TGCAGTGCTAAAGGACTAGCGGGATCAGGTAGTAGACTCGGGGATGAGCAGTTCTTC
>TRBJ2-3|.|TRBV5-6|.
CASSLPTLTDTQYF
TGTGCCAGCAGCTTGCCGACTCTCACAGATACGCAGTATTTT
>TRBJ2-1|.|TRBV12-3/TRBV12-4|TRBD2
CASRKVAGGFDEQFF
TGTGCCAGCAGGAAAGTAGCGGGAGGGTTCGATGAGCAGTTCTTC
>TRBJ2-1|.|TRBV6-5|.
CASSYFGSTNEQFF
TGTGCCAGCAGTTACTTTGGCTCGACTAATGAGCAGTTCTTC
>TRBJ2-2|.|TRBV9|.
CASSVGSPTGTGELFF
TGTGCCAGCAGCGTAGGATCACCTACCGGCACCGGGGAGCTGTTTTTT
>TRBJ2-1|.|TRBV11-2|TRBD1
CASSQRDEGQGTYNEQFF
TGTGCCAGCAGCCAGCGTGACGAGGGACAGGGGACTTACAATGAGCAGTTCTTC